The next 30 T cell receptor beta chains were all read from a single sample in a study of shared clonotypes between healthy human individuals. This table comes from immunoSEQ multiplex PCR, and its TCRdb copy is limited to in-frame clones, with some not included. The table lists around 1.5 million clones, approximately 98% of them singletons. The sequencing input was naive CD4+ T cells sorted from blood. Described subset: CD45RA+ positively selected. The source of these receptors is a man aged 25 to 40 in good health.

This CDR3 reads CASSPAQGGYGYTF. The CDR3 DNA follows: TGTGCCAGCTCACCGGCCCAAGGGGGGTATGGCTACACCTTC. This chain uses TRBV18 with TRBJ1-2; D is possibly TRBD1 (6 bases). V lost 3 bases and J 5 bases, leaving 13 bases between the germline ends. The V gene's germline CDR1 is KGHSH and CDR2 LQKENI. The CDR3 covers 14 residues.

About this clone: Other nucleotide sequences in the sample specify the same CDR3. The rearrangement links TRBV29-1 to TRBJ1-1; D may be TRBD1 (5 bases). The CDR3 spans 12 residues. Germline CDR1 is SQVTM and CDR2 is ANQGSEA. V gave up 7 bases and J gave up 2 bases, with 11 bases separating them. The CDR3 DNA reads TGCAGCGCTAAACAGGTAAACACTGAAGCTTTCTTT. The encoded protein is CSAKQVNTEAFF.

V usage is TRBV6-5 and J usage is TRBJ2-7, with 9 nucleotides matching TRBD1. Per the germline V gene, CDR1 is MNHEY and CDR2 is SVGAGI. CDR3 length equals 16 residues. The ends lost 0 bases at V and 4 bases at J; junction bases unmatched: 7. CDR3 sequence reads: CASSYSGQGNFYEQYF. The CDR3 coding sequence is TGTGCCAGCAGTTACTCCGGACAGGGGAATTTTTACGAGCAGTACTTC.

The chain joins TRBV9 to TRBJ2-1; D perhaps matches TRBD2 (6 bases). Germline V gives CDR1 SGDLS, CDR2 YYNGEE. This CDR3 has 15 amino acids. V lost 0 bases and J 5 bases, leaving 12 bases between the germline ends. CDR3 region: CASSVAGDGHNEQFF. The CDR3 nucleotides are TGTGCCAGCAGCGTAGCGGGAGATGGCCACAATGAGCAGTTCTTC.

The V gene is TRBV7-9, the J gene TRBJ2-3, with TRBD1 matching 10 bases. CDR3 size: 15 residues. CDR1 and CDR2 (germline): SEHNR, FQNEAQ (reference sequence). The trim removed 8 bases at V and 5 bases at J, leaving 10 bases unmatched. The CDR3 region has the DNA TGTGCCAGCCGGCTAGGGACAGGGGCAGAAGATACGCAGTATTTT. Its protein product is CASRLGTGAEDTQYF.

On this clone: Other nucleotide sequences in the sample specify the same CDR3. The rearrangement links TRBV28 to TRBJ2-1; no definite D call. Germline V gene lookup returns CDR1 MDHEN and CDR2 SYDVKM. The CDR3 extends over 12 amino acids. V gave up 4 bases and J gave up 4 bases, with 5 bases separating them. CDR3 amino acids: CASSSTYNEQFF. Written as DNA, the CDR3 is TGTGCCAGCAGTTCTACTTACAATGAGCAGTTCTTC.

The chain has TRBV6-5 and TRBJ1-5; possibly TRBD1 for D (5 bases). The CDR3 spans 13 residues. Germline V gene sequence: CDR1 MNHEY, CDR2 SVGAGI. Trimming pared 9 bases from V and 3 bases from J, leaving 12 bases between. This chain's CDR3 is CASSLGANQPQHF. As DNA, the CDR3 is TGTGCCAGTTCGCTAGGGGCCAATCAGCCCCAGCATTTT.

This clone has just a few counts. The chain links TRBV7-2 to TRBJ1-5; D gene unclear. The length of the CDR3 is 13 residues. V lost 3 bases to trimming and J lost 1 base, with 4 bases between them. CDR1 SGHTA and CDR2 FQGNSA come from the germline V gene. The CDR3 spells CASSFESNQPQHF. In DNA, the CDR3 is TGTGCCAGCAGCTTCGAAAGCAATCAGCCCCAGCATTTT.

This chain connects TRBV2 to TRBJ1-1; no clear D. This CDR3 is built from 12 residues. Trimming pared 8 bases from V and 1 base from J, leaving 8 bases between. The V gene's germline CDR1 is SNHLY and CDR2 FYNNEI. The CDR3 nucleotides read TGTGCCAGCCAGAACGCGAACACTGAAGCTTTCTTT. This codes for CASQNANTEAFF. The full variable domain, rest sourced from reference TRBV2 and TRBJ1-1, is EPEVTQTPSHQVTQMGQEVILRCVPISNHLYFYWYRQILGQKVEFLVSFYNNEISEKSEIFDDQFSVERPDGSNFTLKIRSTKLEDSAMYFCASQNANTEAFFGQGTRLTVV.

Concerning this clone: The sample has other DNA sequences that encode this CDR3 too. V gene TRBV20-1 combines with J gene TRBJ1-1, with no clear D. Germline CDR1 and CDR2: DFQATT and SNEGSKA (reference sequence). CDR3 length: 10 amino acids. V shed 3 bases and J shed 5 bases, with 4 bases lying between them. The CDR3 sequence: CSASGTEAFF. CDR3 bases: TGCAGTGCTAGTGGAACTGAAGCTTTCTTT.

This CDR3 is CASSVVGEGSYEQYF. The CDR3 DNA follows: TGTGCCAGCAGCGTAGTTGGGGAGGGGAGTTACGAGCAGTACTTC. The V gene is TRBV9, the J gene TRBJ2-7; 7 bases line up with TRBD2. CDR3 length equals 15 residues. The ends lost 0 bases at V and 4 bases at J; junction bases unmatched: 7. Looked up from germline, CDR1 is SGDLS and CDR2 is YYNGEE.

The genes are TRBV7-3 and TRBJ1-1; D is perhaps TRBD1 (6 bases). Trimming took 3 bases from V and 7 from J, leaving 12 bases between them. Germline-derived CDR1 and CDR2 are SGHTA and FQGTGA. CDR3 length: 13 residues. CDR3 in amino acids: CASSFNREGEAFF. CDR3 in DNA: TGTGCCAGCAGCTTCAACAGGGAGGGTGAAGCTTTCTTT.

This chain links TRBV19 with TRBJ1-1, with no clear D. Per the germline V gene, CDR1 is LNHDA and CDR2 is SQIVND (reference sequence). The V end was cut by 10 bases, the J end by 1 base, with 10 bases between. CDR3 length equals 12 residues. The CDR3 DNA reads as TGTGCCACCCTGTGGGGGAACACTGAAGCTTTCTTT. It specifies CATLWGNTEAFF.

V gene TRBV5-6 combines with J gene TRBJ2-7; D possibly uses TRBD1 or TRBD2 (6 bases each). The CDR3 is made up of 19 amino acids. Germline V gene data show CDR1 as SGHDT and CDR2 as YYEEEE. V gave up 0 bases and J gave up 2 bases, with 24 bases separating them. This CDR3 reads CASSLAVFNGGKSPYEQYF. The CDR3 DNA is TGTGCCAGCAGCTTGGCCGTTTTTAACGGGGGCAAGAGCCCCTACGAGCAGTACTTC.

This clone appeared a single time. V usage is TRBV7-2 and J usage is TRBJ2-1; weak D call: TRBD2 (5 bases). This CDR3 comprises 15 residues. The ends were cut back, 1 base at V and 0 bases at J, with 7 bases in the middle. Germline CDR1 and CDR2: SGHTA and FQGNSA. CDR3 loop: CASSLGLISYNEQFF. As DNA, the CDR3 is TGTGCCAGCAGCTTAGGACTAATCTCCTACAATGAGCAGTTCTTC. Filled out from reference TRBV7-2 and TRBJ2-1, the complete variable domain reads GAGVSQSPSNKVTEKGKDVELRCDPISGHTALYWYRQSLGQGLEFLIYFQGNSAPDKSGLPSDRFSAERTGGSVSTLTIQRTQQEDSAVYLCASSLGLISYNEQFFGPGTRLTVL.

As to this clone: At the DNA level, this CDR3 is encoded by other sequences in the same sample as well. This sequence joins TRBV2 and TRBJ1-1, with D possibly being TRBD1 (5 bases). CDR1 and CDR2 (germline): SNHLY, FYNNEI. The V end lost 5 bases, the J end lost 1 base, and 8 bases lay between the germline ends. CDR3 length: 13 residues. The CDR3 loop is CASSYGGNTEAFF. CDR3 nucleotide sequence: TGTGCCAGCAGTTATGGGGGGAACACTGAAGCTTTCTTT.

The V and J genes are TRBV9 and TRBJ2-7; the match to TRBD2 covers 13 bases. The V gene's germline CDR1 is SGDLS and CDR2 YYNGEE. With V trimmed by 0 bases and J by 5 bases, 11 bases remained unmatched. The CDR3 length is 18 residues. CDR3 loop: CASSVAPRTSGRIDEQYF. CDR3 DNA: TGTGCCAGCAGCGTAGCACCACGGACTAGCGGGAGAATAGACGAGCAGTACTTC. The complete variable domain, with remaining parts taken from reference TRBV9 and TRBJ2-7, reads DSGVTQTPKHLITATGQRVTLRCSPRSGDLSVYWYQQSLDQGLQFLIQYYNGEERAKGNILERFSAQQFPDLHSELNLSSLELGDSALYFCASSVAPRTSGRIDEQYFGPGTRLTVT.

The gene calls are TRBV5-1 and TRBJ2-2, with D perhaps matching TRBD1 or TRBD2 (5 bases each). The CDR3 consists of 15 residues. Germline V gene lookup returns CDR1 SGHRS and CDR2 YFSETQ. V lost 5 bases and J 6 bases, leaving 17 bases between the germline ends. Here the CDR3 reads CASRDGTVVPGELFF. The CDR3 DNA is TGCGCCAGCAGGGATGGGACGGTTGTGCCCGGGGAGCTGTTTTTT. The full variable domain, with the rest looked up from reference TRBV5-1 and TRBJ2-2, is KAGVTQTPRYLIKTRGQQVTLSCSPISGHRSVSWYQQTPGQGLQFLFEYFSETQRNKGNFPGRFSGRQFSNSRSEMNVSTLELGDSALYLCASRDGTVVPGELFFGEGSRLTVL.

The sample holds a few counts of this clone. The chain links TRBV5-1 to TRBJ1-2; D might be TRBD1 (5 bases). This CDR3 has 14 residues. CDR1 and CDR2 (germline): SGHRS, YFSETQ. Between the trimmed V and J ends, which lost 4 bases and 0 bases, there was a span of 10 bases. The CDR3: CASSRGGANYGYTF. CDR3 bases: TGCGCCAGCAGCCGGGGGGGAGCTAACTATGGCTACACCTTC.

The chain employs TRBV9 and TRBJ2-1; 7 bases are shared with TRBD1. The V gene end was trimmed by 4 bases and the J gene end by 4 bases; junction bases not matched to a gene: 11. The V gene's germline CDR1 is SGDLS and CDR2 YYNGEE. This CDR3 comprises 16 residues. The CDR3 loop reads CASSPTTGSTYNEQFF. CDR3 bases: TGTGCCAGCAGCCCGACGACAGGGTCTACATACAATGAGCAGTTCTTC.

This clone has only one observation. V is TRBV4-3 and J is TRBJ1-1; D is uncertain. The CDR3 has 14 amino acids. The V gene lost 2 bases and the J gene lost 1 base, with 8 bases spanning the gap. Germline values: CDR1 LGHNA, CDR2 YSLEER. CDR3 nucleotide sequence: TGCGCCAGCAGCCAATTACGGTCGAACACTGAAGCTTTCTTT. This translates into CASSQLRSNTEAFF.

Worth noting for this clone: The sample carries other DNA sequences with the same CDR3. The chain employs TRBV5-1 and TRBJ1-2; 10 bases agree with TRBD1. This CDR3 contains 14 residues. CDR1 is SGHRS, CDR2 YFSETQ, per germline. V lost 2 bases and J lost 4; bases outside the gene matches: 2. Here the CDR3 reads CASSLDRGLYGYTF. The CDR3 region has the DNA TGCGCCAGCAGCTTAGACAGGGGGCTCTATGGCTACACCTTC.

The chain uses TRBV6-5 and TRBJ1-2; D is unclear. The CDR3 is 13 residues long. Trimming left V 9 bases short and J 4 bases short, with 15 bases between. The germline gives CDR1 MNHEY, CDR2 SVGAGI. The CDR3 DNA reads TGTGCCAGTCACAGAGTCGGAGGCTATGGCTACACCTTC. Protein sequence: CASHRVGGYGYTF.

The chain uses TRBV7-9 and TRBJ2-7, with 10 bases matching TRBD2. V trimming: 5 bases; J trimming: 3 bases; junction bases outside the gene matches: 4. Germline-derived CDR1 and CDR2 are SEHNR and FQNEAQ (reference sequence). The CDR3 spans 14 residues. The CDR3 here is CASSVSGRIYEQYF. CDR3 in DNA: TGTGCCAGCAGCGTTAGCGGGAGGATCTACGAGCAGTACTTC.

The chain is built from TRBV10-2 and TRBJ2-1, with 8 positions matching TRBD2. Germline V gives CDR1 WSHSY, CDR2 SAAADI. CDR3 length equals 15 residues. J gave up 8 bases and V 7 bases, and 13 bases lay outside the gene matches. Written as DNA, the CDR3 is TGCGCCAGCAATCCCAGCGGGAGAATGCGTTATGAGCAGTTCTTC. Protein product: CASNPSGRMRYEQFF.

This chain links TRBV11-2 with TRBJ2-7; D is undetermined. The CDR3 covers 15 residues. Per the germline V gene, CDR1 is SGHAT and CDR2 is FQNNGV. Trimming removed 5 bases at V and 0 bases at J, with 14 bases between. The CDR3 is CASSPKGAHSYEQYF. CDR3 DNA: TGTGCCAGCAGCCCGAAGGGCGCCCACTCCTACGAGCAGTACTTC.

The V and J genes are TRBV28 and TRBJ2-7, with 8 bases aligning to TRBD2. The germline V gene has CDR1 MDHEN and CDR2 SYDVKM. The CDR3 covers 16 residues. V was pared by 0 bases and J by 3 bases, with 7 bases of the junction left unmatched. The CDR3 loop is CASSLWGSTSDYEQYF. CDR3 coding DNA: TGTGCCAGCAGTTTATGGGGGTCGACTAGCGACTACGAGCAGTACTTC.

V is TRBV6-1 and J is TRBJ2-7, with TRBD1 as a possible D gene (8 bases). The CDR3 runs to 14 residues. Germline CDR1 reads MNHNS; CDR2 reads SASEGT. Trimming pared 6 bases from V and 5 bases from J, leaving 17 bases between. The CDR3 DNA follows: TGTGCCAGCAGAAACAGGGGGAGGGTCGACGAGCAGTACTTC. Residues: CASRNRGRVDEQYF.

This chain uses TRBV5-8 with TRBJ2-3; 8 nucleotides match TRBD1. The CDR3 has 15 residues. CDR1 and CDR2 (germline): SGHTS, YDEGEE. With V trimmed by 3 bases and J by 5 bases, 8 bases remained unmatched. The CDR3 sequence: CASSSGDRFGDTQYF. DNA of the CDR3: TGTGCCAGCAGCTCGGGGGACAGGTTTGGAGATACGCAGTATTTT.

The gene calls are TRBV30 and TRBJ1-5; a possible D gene is TRBD1 (6 bases). Looked up from germline, CDR1 is GTSNPN and CDR2 is SVGIG (reference sequence). The CDR3 is made up of 12 amino acids. The V end was cut by 5 bases, the J end by 4 bases, with 9 bases between. CDR3 DNA sequence: TGTGCCTGGGACAGGCCGAATCAGCCCCAGCATTTT. It translates to CAWDRPNQPQHF.